The present T cell receptor (beta chain) was sequenced within a study of cytomegalovirus exposure and HLA in healthy donors. Overall study context: Around 80 million unique TCR sequences came from HLA-typed donors in an early release.

This clone was counted between two and nine times. What it binds is unknown. The study, taken as a whole, reports: There were some public TCRs occurring in many donors, but most TCR sequences were rare.

In germline, CDR1 is MNHEY, CDR2 SMNVEV (reference sequence). The V gene lost 2 bases and the J gene lost 6 bases, with 11 bases spanning the gap. This CDR3 spans 13 amino acids. PCR primers comprised 60 Vbeta and 13 Jbeta primers. Method: immunoSEQ multiplex PCR; TCRdb's copy keeps in-frame clones and lacks some. The repertoire includes 100,000 to 150,000 clones, under 90% of them detected once, and around 0.7% sits in the top ten. This TCR derives from a man aged 18 to 35 in good health and CMV-seronegative. Sequencing used PBMCs. The chain recombines TRBV27 with TRBJ2-7; D is unresolved. The CDR3 DNA sequence: TGTGCCAGCAGTTTACCCTCCACGGGCGAGCAGTACTTC. Its translation is CASSLPSTGEQYF.